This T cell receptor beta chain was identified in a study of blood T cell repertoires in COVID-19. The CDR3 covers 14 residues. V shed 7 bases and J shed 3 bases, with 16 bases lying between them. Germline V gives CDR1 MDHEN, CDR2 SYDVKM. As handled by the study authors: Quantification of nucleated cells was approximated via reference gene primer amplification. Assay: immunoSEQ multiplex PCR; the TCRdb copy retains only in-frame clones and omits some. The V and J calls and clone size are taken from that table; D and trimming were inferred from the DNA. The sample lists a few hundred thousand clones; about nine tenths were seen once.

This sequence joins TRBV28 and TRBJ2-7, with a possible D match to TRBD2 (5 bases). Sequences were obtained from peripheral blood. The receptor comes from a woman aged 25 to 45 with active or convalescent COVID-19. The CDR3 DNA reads TGTGCCAGCACCCTCGACGGGGTCATCTACGAGCAGTACTTC. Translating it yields CASTLDGVIYEQYF.